The 18 T cell receptor beta chains given below trace back to one sample, sequenced in a study of post-analysis software for immune sequencing data. Findings of the study overall: TRBV segments more frequent in patients than in controls numbered five and included TRBV5-6, TRBV5-1 and TRBV20-1.

Antigen specificity for these receptors is unknown. The library was made from cDNA and included unique molecular identifiers. TCRdb re-analysed the PCR reads in MiXCR, keeping a single row per CDR3 protein. The sample lists hundreds of thousands of distinct CDR3 sequences, roughly 30% occurring once. Sample: blood. The receptor set was obtained from a girl aged 10-17 years with multiple sclerosis.

The chain has TRBV6-2 or TRBV6-3 and TRBJ2-7; D not certain. Trimming took off 5 bases at V and 0 bases at J, with 14 bases between the two ends. Germline V gene data show CDR1 as MNHEY and CDR2 as SVGEGT. This CDR3 has 15 amino acids. The CDR3 DNA sequence: TGTGCCAGCAGTAACCGCCGGGCGGCCTCCTACGAGCAGTACTTC. Protein: CASSNRRAASYEQYF.

With respect to this clonotype: A junction end diverges from the germline sequence, so it may reflect a read error. The rearrangement uses TRBV12-3 or TRBV12-4 and TRBJ1-4; unclear D gene. This CDR3 is built from 13 residues. CDR3 sequence (DNA): TGTGCCAGCAGTTTATCCAGGTCGGAAAAACGGTTTTTT. Translating it yields CASSLSRSEKRFF.

In this sample, this clonotype turned up a few times. This chain connects TRBV29-1 to TRBJ2-5, with D hard to call. The CDR3 is 12 amino acids. V was pared by 6 bases and J by 11 bases, with 19 bases between. Germline V lookup: CDR1 SQVTM, CDR2 ANQGSEA. CDR3 in amino acids: CSVAGSDLEQYF. The CDR3 nucleotides are TGCAGCGTCGCCGGATCAGATCTTGAGCAGTACTTC.

This clonotype was recorded only once. This chain links TRBV13 with TRBJ1-1, with unresolved D. Deletions cut 6 bases from V and 0 bases from J, with 11 bases between. In germline, CDR1 is PRHDT, CDR2 FYEKMQ (reference sequence). The CDR3 consists of 14 residues. This CDR3 is CASSLNMVNTEAFF. The DNA for the CDR3 is TGTGCCAGCAGTTTAAACATGGTGAACACTGAAGCTTTCTTT.

The rearrangement joins TRBV12-3 or TRBV12-4 to TRBJ2-7, with D tentatively TRBD1 or TRBD2 (5 bases each). V was cut by 5 bases and J by 5 bases, with 22 bases left in between. The CDR3 sequence is 16 residues long. CDR3 DNA: TGTGCCAGCAGTCAGAGTGGCGGGCAGGGAAATGACGAGCAGTACTTC. This encodes CASSQSGGQGNDEQYF.

This clonotype was seen at least ten times. This sequence joins TRBV5-1 and TRBJ2-1, with 10 bases matching TRBD1. Germline loops: CDR1 SGHRS, CDR2 YFSETQ. Trimming cost V 4 bases and J 3 bases; bases outside gene matches: 16. This CDR3 is built from 19 residues. The CDR3 is CASSKGTGDREGRYNEQFF. For the CDR3, the DNA is TGCGCCAGCAGCAAAGGGACAGGGGACCGGGAGGGCCGCTACAATGAGCAGTTCTTC.

The chain couples TRBV7-9 to TRBJ2-5; 8 bases are a match to TRBD1. The J call may be wrong; the DNA end is better matched by TRBJ2-7. The CDR3 totals 14 residues. Germline-derived CDR1 and CDR2 are SEHNR and FQNEAQ (reference sequence). The CDR3 loop reads CASSARQGMDEQYF. CDR3 coding DNA: TGTGCCAGCAGCGCTCGACAGGGGATGGACGAGCAGTACTTC.

V and J are TRBV6-2 or TRBV6-3 and TRBJ2-3; D possibly uses TRBD1 or TRBD2 (5 bases each). CDR1 is MNHEY, CDR2 SVGEGT, per germline. The CDR3 spans 14 residues. V gave up 0 bases and J gave up 4 bases, with 8 bases separating them. The CDR3 DNA reads TGTGCCAGCAGTTACTCGTGGGACCCAGATACGCAGTATTTT. It codes for CASSYSWDPDTQYF.

This clonotype was observed a few times. CDR3: CAISGEGQETQYF. CDR3 nucleotide sequence: TGTGCCATCAGTGGTGAAGGTCAAGAGACCCAGTACTTC. The chain employs TRBV10-3 and TRBJ2-5; D gene ambiguous. This CDR3 region has 13 residues. The ends were cut back, 4 bases at V and 2 bases at J, with 8 bases in the middle. Germline V gene sequence: CDR1 ENHRY, CDR2 SYGVKD.

This clonotype has ten or more counts. This chain uses TRBV28 with TRBJ2-7, with 7 bases fitting TRBD1. Germline trimming cut 5 bases from V and 3 bases from J; bases unmatched to any gene: 4. This CDR3 region has 13 residues. Germline CDR1 MDHEN, CDR2 SYDVKM. This CDR3 is CASSLTGVYEQYF. DNA of the CDR3: TGTGCCAGCAGTCTCACAGGGGTCTACGAGCAGTACTTC. Drawing the rest from reference TRBV28 and TRBJ2-7, the complete variable domain is DVKVTQSSRYLVKRTGEKVFLECVQDMDHENMFWYRQDPGLGLRLIYFSYDVKMKEKGDIPEGYSVSREKKERFSLILESASTNQTSMYLCASSLTGVYEQYFGPGTRLTVT.

The chain has TRBV7-2 and TRBJ2-1, with 9 bases matching TRBD1. The CDR3 totals 15 residues. CDR1 SGHTA and CDR2 FQGNSA come from the germline V gene. The V gene end was trimmed by 5 bases and the J gene end by 5 bases; junction bases not matched to a gene: 7. CDR3 sequence: CASSHDRGFHNEQFF. The CDR3 DNA reads TGTGCCAGCAGCCACGACAGGGGGTTCCACAATGAGCAGTTCTTC. The whole variable domain, remainder taken from reference TRBV7-2 and TRBJ2-1, is GAGVSQSPSNKVTEKGKDVELRCDPISGHTALYWYRQSLGQGLEFLIYFQGNSAPDKSGLPSDRFSAERTGGSVSTLTIQRTQQEDSAVYLCASSHDRGFHNEQFFGPGTRLTVL.

For this clonotype: At one end the junction does not follow the germline gene, possibly because of a read error. The rearrangement uses TRBV2 and TRBJ1-6; D is ambiguous. CDR1 is SNHLY, CDR2 FYNNEI, per germline. CDR3 length: 14 amino acids. CDR3 nucleotide sequence: TGTGCCAGCAGTGCCAGAGGAGGGTATTCAGCCCTCCACTTT. Translated, it gives CASSARGGYSALHF.

This clonotype was seen more than once but under ten times. The rearrangement joins TRBV12-3 or TRBV12-4 to TRBJ1-5, with 9 nucleotides matching TRBD1. This CDR3 has 15 residues. The V segment lost 2 bases and the J segment 4 bases; nucleotides outside the gene matches: 3. CDR3 loop: CASSLRTGANQPQHF. In nucleotides, the CDR3 is TGTGCCAGCAGTTTACGGACAGGGGCTAATCAGCCCCAGCATTTT.

This clonotype has just a few counts. The chain has TRBV5-5 and TRBJ1-5; TRBD1 might be the D (5 bases). The V and J ends lost 1 base and 0 bases respectively, with 11 bases between them. The CDR3 is made up of 16 amino acids. Germline CDR1 is SGHKS and CDR2 is YYEKEE (reference sequence). DNA of the CDR3: TGTGCCAGCAGCTTGATGACAGTCCTTAGCAATCAGCCCCAGCATTTT. This translates into CASSLMTVLSNQPQHF.

This clonotype has more than one count but fewer than ten. The chain combines TRBV5-6 with TRBJ2-6; D is uncertain. The germline V and J ends were trimmed by 2 bases and 2 bases, with 8 bases remaining between them. CDR1 is SGHDT and CDR2 is YYEEEE in the germline V gene. The CDR3 sequence is 15 residues long. CDR3 sequence: CASSFTVAGANVLTF. The CDR3 DNA follows: TGTGCCAGCAGCTTTACGGTAGCTGGGGCCAACGTCCTGACTTTC.

This sequence joins TRBV11-2 and TRBJ2-2; no firm D call. This CDR3 is built from 15 residues. CDR1 is SGHAT, CDR2 FQNNGV, per germline. The ends were cut back, 0 bases at V and 3 bases at J, with 8 bases in the middle. Here the CDR3 reads CASSLERTDTGELFF. DNA of the CDR3: TGTGCCAGCAGCTTAGAGCGGACGGACACCGGGGAGCTGTTTTTT.

This clonotype has only a few counts. The chain joins TRBV20-1 to TRBJ2-1; 7 bases are shared with TRBD2. The CDR3 consists of 16 residues. J lost 3 bases, V lost 3 bases, and 11 bases had no gene match. CDR1 DFQATT and CDR2 SNEGSKA come from the germline V gene (reference sequence). The CDR3 DNA is TGCAGTGCTAGTTTAGGGGCGGGAGTGGTCTACAATGAGCAGTTCTTC. It specifies CSASLGAGVVYNEQFF.

The chain employs TRBV29-1 and TRBJ2-1; no firm D call. This CDR3 contains 15 residues. Germline V lookup: CDR1 SQVTM, CDR2 ANQGSEA. The V end lost 4 bases, the J end lost 4 bases, and 17 bases lay between the germline ends. DNA for the CDR3: TGCAGCGTTGCGGGCCAAATAAAACGATACAATGAGCAGTTCTTC. Protein product: CSVAGQIKRYNEQFF.